The source of this T cell receptor (beta chain) is a study of blood T cell repertoires in COVID-19. Study details: Both acute and convalescent COVID-19 samples were obtained from the United States, Italy and Spain.

In the original analysis: The assay estimated nucleated cells by amplifying reference gene primers. Profiled with immunoSEQ multiplex PCR; TCRdb holds only in-frame clones, not every one. The V and J calls and the clone size are those of that table, but D and trimming were determined from the DNA. In the table there are around 200,000 clones, about four fifths of which are singletons. The V and J ends lost 0 bases and 5 bases respectively, with 13 bases between them. The CDR3 is 15 residues long. CDR1 and CDR2 (germline): ENHRY, SYGVKD. This receptor was identified in a man aged 40-49 years with active or convalescent COVID-19. The sample consisted of peripheral blood. The J gene is TRBJ1-1, the V gene TRBV10-3, with D possibly TRBD1 on 6 matching bases. The CDR3 loop is CAISESAGVGTEAFF. The CDR3 bases are TGTGCCATCAGTGAGTCGGCAGGGGTAGGGACTGAAGCTTTCTTT.